Following are 3 T cell receptor beta chains from one sample sequenced in a study of blood T cell repertoires in COVID-19. Profiling relied on immunoSEQ multiplex PCR, and the TCRdb table lists in-frame clones only, not all of them. The sample has about 81,000 clones, 88% seen once. What was sequenced was peripheral blood. The receptors shown here come from an elderly woman with acute or convalescent COVID-19.

V gene TRBV29-1 combines with J gene TRBJ2-7; perhaps TRBD1 as D (7 bases). CDR1 SQVTM and CDR2 ANQGSEA come from the germline V gene. CDR3 length: 13 residues. V was cut by 7 bases and J by 4 bases, with 17 bases left in between. The CDR3 loop reads CSAAGTAEYEQYF. In nucleotides, the CDR3 is TGCAGCGCTGCGGGGACAGCAGAGTACGAGCAGTACTTC.

The chain couples TRBV10-3 to TRBJ1-2; TRBD1 might be the D (5 bases). V gave up 7 bases and J gave up 4 bases, with 19 bases separating them. The CDR3 has 15 amino acids. Germline CDR1 is ENHRY and CDR2 is SYGVKD. CDR3 in amino acids: CAITAGPGGVYGYTF. CDR3 sequence (DNA): TGTGCCATCACCGCGGGCCCTGGGGGGGTCTATGGCTACACCTTC.

J is TRBJ2-7 and V is TRBV7-6; the D gene is possibly TRBD2 (6 bases). This CDR3 is built from 15 residues. Germline V gives CDR1 SGHVS, CDR2 FNYEAQ. The ends were cut back, 0 bases at V and 0 bases at J, with 9 bases in the middle. In DNA form, the CDR3 reads TGTGCCAGCAGCTTAGCGGCGGGGAGCTCCTACGAGCAGTACTTC. Protein product: CASSLAAGSSYEQYF. Full variable domain (rest looked up from reference TRBV7-6 and TRBJ2-7): GAGVSQSPRYKVTKRGQDVALRCDPISGHVSLYWYRQALGQGPEFLTYFNYEAQQDKSGLPNDRFSAERPEGSISTLTIQRTEQRDSAMYRCASSLAAGSSYEQYFGPGTRLTVT.